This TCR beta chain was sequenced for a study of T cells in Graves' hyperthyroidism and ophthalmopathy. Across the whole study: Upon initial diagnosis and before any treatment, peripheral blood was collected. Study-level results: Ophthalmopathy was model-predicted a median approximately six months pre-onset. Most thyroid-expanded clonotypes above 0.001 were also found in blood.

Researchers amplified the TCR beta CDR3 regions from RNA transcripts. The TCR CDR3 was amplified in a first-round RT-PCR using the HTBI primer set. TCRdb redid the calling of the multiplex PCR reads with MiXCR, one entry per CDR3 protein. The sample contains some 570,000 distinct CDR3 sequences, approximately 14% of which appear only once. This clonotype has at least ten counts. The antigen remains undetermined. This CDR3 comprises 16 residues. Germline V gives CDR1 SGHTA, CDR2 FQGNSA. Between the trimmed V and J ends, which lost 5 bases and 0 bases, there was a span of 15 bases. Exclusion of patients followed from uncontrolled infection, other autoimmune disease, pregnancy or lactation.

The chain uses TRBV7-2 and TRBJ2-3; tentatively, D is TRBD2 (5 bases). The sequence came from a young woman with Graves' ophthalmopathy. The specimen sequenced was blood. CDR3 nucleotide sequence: TGTGCCAGCAGCCCAAACCGAGCGGCTAGCACAGATACGCAGTATTTT. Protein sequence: CASSPNRAASTDTQYF.